This T cell receptor (beta chain) appears in the sequencing data of a study of Ad26.COV2.S vaccination and SARS-CoV-2 variants. Study background: The vaccine Ad26.COV2.S was put into the muscle once, or twice with 56 days between.

Specified treatment: around 19 received Ad26.COV2.S at low or high dose, single or two shots; a few received placebo; per-sample allocation not given. Specimens were obtained on day 63 following the first vaccine or placebo injection. An Ad26 vector that expressed Wuhan-strain SARS-CoV-2 spike constituted the vaccine. Germline V gene sequence: CDR1 MGHRA, CDR2 YSYEKL. V shed 6 bases, J shed 2 bases, and the junction held 5 bases outside the gene matches. This CDR3 is built from 15 residues. Assay: immunoSEQ multiplex PCR; the TCRdb copy retains only in-frame clones and omits some. The sample gives hundreds of thousands of clones, approximately 89% of which show up once; more than 2.5% is in the top ten. Findings and limits, study-wide: People who got the vaccine or the placebo had similar non-spike TCR breadth. The breadth of spike-specific CD8+ and CD4+ T cell responses after vaccination was reportedly substantial.

To note about this clone: The antigen remains unidentified.

This TCR derives from a person between 18 and 59 years old who received the Ad26.COV2.S COVID-19 vaccine or a placebo. V gene TRBV4-1 combines with J gene TRBJ2-7, with 12 bases that match TRBD2. Source: peripheral blood, taken in a trial of Ad26.COV2.S vaccine versus placebo. The CDR3 DNA reads as TGCGCCAGCAGGCTGACTAGCGGGAGTACCTACGAGCAGTACTTC. It codes for CASRLTSGSTYEQYF.